This TCR beta chain comes out of a study of OX40 agonist ivuxolimab in advanced cancers. Concerning this clone: Antigen specificity is unknown.

The study's findings and limits: At 0.1 to 3.0 mg/kg and by week 6, CD4+ and CD8+ T cells in the blood had expanded clonally. Some nonresponders additionally presented with little normalized T-cell clonal expansion.

Germline CDR1 and CDR2: SNHLY and FYNNEI. Between the trimmed V and J ends, which lost 11 bases and 7 bases, there was a span of 24 bases. CDR3 size: 15 residues. Repertoires were generated with immunoSEQ multiplex PCR, while TCRdb's copy carries only in-frame clones and drops some. The sample includes 82,000 or so clones, more than 70% of them seen just once. The clonotype originates from an adult with an advanced solid tumor such as melanoma, head and neck, liver or kidney cancer. The chain carries TRBV2 and TRBJ1-5; the D gene is possibly TRBD1 (5 bases). Sequenced here: CD4+ or CD8+ T cells sorted from blood, sampled in a trial of the OX40 agonist ivuxolimab. CDR3 sequence reads: CAGSGGFSEDQPQHF. CDR3 sequence (DNA): TGTGCCGGAAGCGGGGGGTTTAGTGAGGACCAGCCCCAGCATTTT.